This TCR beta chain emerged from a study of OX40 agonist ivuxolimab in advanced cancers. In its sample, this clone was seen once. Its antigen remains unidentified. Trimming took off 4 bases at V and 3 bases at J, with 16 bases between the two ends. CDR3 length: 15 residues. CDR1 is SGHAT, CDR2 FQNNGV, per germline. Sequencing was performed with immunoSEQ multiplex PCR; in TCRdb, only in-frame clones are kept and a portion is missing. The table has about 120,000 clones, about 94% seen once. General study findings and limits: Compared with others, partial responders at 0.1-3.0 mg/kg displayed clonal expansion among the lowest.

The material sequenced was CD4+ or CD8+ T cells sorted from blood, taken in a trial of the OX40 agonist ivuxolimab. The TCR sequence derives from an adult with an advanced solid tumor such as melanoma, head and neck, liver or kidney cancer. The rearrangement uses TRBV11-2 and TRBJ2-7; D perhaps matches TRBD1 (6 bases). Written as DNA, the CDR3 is TGTGCCAGCAGCTCAAGCCGGACAGCCTACTACGAGCAGTACTTC. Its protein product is CASSSSRTAYYEQYF.